The 9 T cell receptor beta chains listed next were all sequenced from one sample in a study of CD8 T cells in ankylosing spondylitis. TCRdb re-analysed the 5' RACE reads in MiXCR, keeping a single row per CDR3 protein. The sample carries fewer than 180,000 distinct CDR3 sequences, 40% to 50% recorded once. Sequencing used synovial fluid, either unsorted or a sorted T cell fraction (not recorded which). These receptors all stem from a male donor with ankylosing spondylitis.

This chain links TRBV15 with TRBJ1-6; D might be TRBD1 (6 bases). Trimming pared 0 bases from V and 9 bases from J, leaving 15 bases between. CDR1 is LNHNV, CDR2 YYDKDF, per germline (reference sequence). The CDR3 contains 16 residues. CDR3 residues: CATSREGARSGSPLHF. The CDR3 coding sequence is TGTGCCACCAGCAGAGAGGGGGCGCGATCGGGTTCACCCCTCCACTTT.

This rearrangement joins TRBV12-3 or TRBV12-4 to TRBJ2-2; TRBD2 aligns across 7 bases. V gave up 2 bases and J gave up 6 bases; unmatched junction bases: 6. The CDR3 loop spans 15 amino acids. The DNA for the CDR3 is TGTGCCAGCAGTTTACCGGGAGGTGGGGCCGGGGAGCTGTTTTTT. Amino acids: CASSLPGGGAGELFF.

The chain has TRBV5-1 and TRBJ2-1, with 8 positions matching TRBD2. This CDR3 region has 15 residues. Germline CDR1 is SGHRS and CDR2 is YFSETQ. V dropped 2 bases and J dropped 6; count of bases not matched to a gene: 7. The CDR3: CASSFYGRACNEQFF. In DNA form, the CDR3 reads TGCGCCAGCAGCTTTTACGGGAGGGCCTGCAATGAGCAGTTCTTC.

The chain joins TRBV4-1 to TRBJ1-2, with TRBD1 matching 10 bases. Germline V CDR1 and CDR2: MGHRA, YSYEKL. V lost 1 base to trimming and J lost 2 bases; unmatched junction nucleotides: 1. The CDR3 consists of 15 residues. The CDR3 nucleotides are TGCGCCAGCAGCCAAGGGACAGGGGGAAACTATGGCTACACCTTC. Its protein product is CASSQGTGGNYGYTF.

The chain uses TRBV9 and TRBJ2-3; TRBD2 matches at 11 bases. Germline trimming cut 3 bases from V and 0 bases from J; bases unmatched to any gene: 3. There are 16 residues in the CDR3. Per the germline V gene, CDR1 is SGDLS and CDR2 is YYNGEE. The CDR3 DNA reads as TGTGCCAGCAGCGAGGGACTAGCGGCTAGCACAGATACGCAGTATTTT. Protein sequence: CASSEGLAASTDTQYF.

In this sample, this clonotype turned up many times. The genes are TRBV12-3 or TRBV12-4 and TRBJ1-3; TRBD1 might be the D (6 bases). The CDR3 runs to 14 residues. The CDR3 protein is CSFRSGASGNTIYF. Written as DNA, the CDR3 is TGTTCTTTTCGATCGGGGGCTTCTGGAAACACCATATATTTT.

The chain combines TRBV4-1 with TRBJ2-5, with D possibly being TRBD1 or TRBD2 (5 bases each). Per the germline V gene, CDR1 is MGHRA and CDR2 is YSYEKL. V was trimmed by 8 bases and J by 4 bases, leaving 20 bases between them. There are 15 residues in the CDR3. The CDR3 sequence: CASSRWGIVPETQYF. The CDR3 bases are TGCGCCAGCTCCCGATGGGGGATTGTCCCAGAGACCCAGTACTTC.

This clonotype has a handful of counts. V usage is TRBV18 and J usage is TRBJ2-1; D is unresolved. This CDR3 is 12 amino acids long. The germline gives CDR1 KGHSH, CDR2 LQKENI. The ends were cut back, 2 bases at V and 9 bases at J, with 8 bases in the middle. The CDR3 protein is CASSPFASEQFF. As DNA, the CDR3 is TGTGCCAGCTCACCATTTGCGAGTGAGCAGTTCTTC.

The chain links TRBV5-5 to TRBJ2-7; possibly TRBD1 for D (6 bases). The CDR3 sequence is 15 residues long. Trimming left V 9 bases short and J 0 bases short, with 19 bases between. From germline, CDR1 is SGHKS and CDR2 YYEKEE (reference sequence). CDR3 in DNA: TGTGCCACCACTGAACAGGGCGCCCCCTCCTACGAGCAGTACTTC. Translation gives CATTEQGAPSYEQYF.